This TCR beta chain is from a study of blood T cell repertoires in COVID-19. The CDR3 has 15 residues. CDR1 is SGHAT, CDR2 FQNNGV, per germline. Trimming shortened V by 0 bases and J by 8 bases, and 15 bases separated the two germline ends. Libraries were prepared by immunoSEQ multiplex PCR; TCRdb keeps only in-frame clonotypes and omits some of them. This table has more than 200,000 clones, 65% to 90% appearing once. The gene calls are TRBV11-2 and TRBJ2-3; no clear D gene. The clonotype was recovered from a middle-aged woman who had recovered from COVID-19. Sequenced material: peripheral blood. DNA for the CDR3: TGTGCCAGCAGCTTAGATAACCCCGTTCGAGTTACGCAGTATTTT. Protein: CASSLDNPVRVTQYF.